The rows below give T cell receptor beta chains drawn from one sample of a study of early T cells in non-severe SARS-CoV-2 infection. Each CDR3 protein gets one entry after TCRdb re-called the 5' RACE reads with MiXCR. The sample has around 67,000 distinct CDR3 sequences, approximately 10% seen once. Specimen: whole blood. These receptors all stem from an adult who was a healthcare worker with PCR-confirmed SARS-CoV-2 infection or an uninfected control (not recorded which). The CDR3 runs from the conserved cysteine through the conserved F or W. Fields, in order: J gene, D gene, V gene, clone size, CDR3 DNA, CDR3 protein. A D gene is named only where the DNA matches it firmly. Where a row states a size, it is once, few, many or the class of an expanded clone; other rows omit it.

J: TRBJ2-3; D: -; V: TRBV6-1; size: -; DNA: TGTGCCAGCAGTGTAACACCTAGCACAGATACGCAGTATTTT; CDR3: CASSVTPSTDTQYF
J: TRBJ2-5; D: TRBD1; V: TRBV29-1; size: few; DNA: TGCAGCGTTGGGGACAGGGGCGGGGAGACCCAGTACTTC; CDR3: CSVGDRGGETQYF
J: TRBJ2-7; D: -; V: TRBV12-3/TRBV12-4; size: few; DNA: TGTGCCAGCGGTCCCCTCTTGGGCCCCTACGAGCAGTACTTC; CDR3: CASGPLLGPYEQYF
J: TRBJ2-7; D: -; V: TRBV6-2/TRBV6-3; size: many; DNA: TGTGCCAGCAGTTACAGGTTAGTCTACGAGCAGTACTTC; CDR3: CASSYRLVYEQYF
J: TRBJ2-5; D: -; V: TRBV10-3; size: -; DNA: TGTGCCATCAGTGAAATCGGGTCAGGAGCACTGGGGACCCAGTACTTC; CDR3: CAISEIGSGALGTQYF
J: TRBJ2-7; D: TRBD1; V: TRBV29-1; size: -; DNA: TGCAGCGTACGCCGGGACAGAGTCTACGAGCAGTACTTC; CDR3: CSVRRDRVYEQYF
J: TRBJ2-1; D: TRBD2; V: TRBV20-1; size: -; DNA: TGCAGTGCTACCCCATTAGCGGGAGCGGGGAATGAGCAGTTCTTC; CDR3: CSATPLAGAGNEQFF
J: TRBJ2-1; D: TRBD2; V: TRBV3-1; size: few; DNA: TGTGCCAGCAGCCAAATCATCCGGAGGGTTAGGTTAGCGGGAGCCCATGAGCAGTTCTTC; CDR3: CASSQIIRRVRLAGAHEQFF
J: TRBJ2-5; D: -; V: TRBV29-1; size: -; DNA: TGCAGCGTTGTGACTGCGGAGACCCAGTACTTC; CDR3: CSVVTAETQYF
J: TRBJ1-1; D: TRBD1; V: TRBV4-1; size: -; DNA: TGCGCCAGCAGCCAGAACCCGACAGGGTACAACACTGAAGCTTTCTTT; CDR3: CASSQNPTGYNTEAFF
J: TRBJ2-1; D: TRBD2; V: TRBV27; size: -; DNA: TGTGCCAGCAAGGCGTCGGGACTAGGGGTCTACAATGAGCAGTTCTTC; CDR3: CASKASGLGVYNEQFF
J: TRBJ2-3; D: TRBD2; V: TRBV12-3/TRBV12-4; size: many; DNA: TGTGCCAGCACCCCTAGCGGGAGGTCTACAGATACGCAGTATTTT; CDR3: CASTPSGRSTDTQYF
J: TRBJ1-2; D: TRBD1; V: TRBV5-1; size: few; DNA: TGCGCCAGCAGCTTGGACAGGGGAAACTATGGCTACACCTTC; CDR3: CASSLDRGNYGYTF
J: TRBJ2-2; D: -; V: TRBV3-1; size: many; DNA: TGTGCCAGCAGCCAATGGACAGACACCGGGGAGCTGTTTTTT; CDR3: CASSQWTDTGELFF
J: TRBJ2-1; D: -; V: TRBV7-6; size: -; DNA: TGTGCCAGCAGCTTAGCGTCGGGGGTAAGATTACGCAATGAGCAGTTCTTC; CDR3: CASSLASGVRLRNEQFF
J: TRBJ2-3; D: TRBD1; V: TRBV6-6; size: few; DNA: TGTGCCAGCAACCGGGACAGGAGCACAGATACGCAGTATTTT; CDR3: CASNRDRSTDTQYF
J: TRBJ1-2; D: -; V: TRBV29-1; size: -; DNA: TGCAGCGTTGTCATAGGGGCAGTAGAAGTCACCTTC; CDR3: CSVVIGAVEVTF
J: TRBJ2-3; D: -; V: TRBV10-3; size: few; DNA: TGTGCCATCAGTGAACGGGACTTCACAGATACGCAGTATTTT; CDR3: CAISERDFTDTQYF
J: TRBJ1-1; D: -; V: TRBV11-2; size: -; DNA: TGTGCCAGCAGCCGGGGACCTCCGAACACTGAAGCTTTCTTT; CDR3: CASSRGPPNTEAFF
J: TRBJ2-7; D: -; V: TRBV11-1; size: many; DNA: TGTGCCAGCAGCTTAACGGGAAACGAGCAGTACTTC; CDR3: CASSLTGNEQYF
J: TRBJ2-5; D: -; V: TRBV12-3/TRBV12-4; size: -; DNA: TGTGCCAGCAGCCCATGGGGGGCCGCCCAAGAGACCCAGTACTTC; CDR3: CASSPWGAAQETQYF
J: TRBJ1-5; D: TRBD1; V: TRBV5-1; size: many; DNA: TGCGCCAGCAGCCTGGACAGGGCTGGCCCCCAGCATTTT; CDR3: CASSLDRAGPQHF
J: TRBJ1-5; D: TRBD1; V: TRBV4-1; size: many; DNA: TGCGCCAGCAGCCCGCGACAGGGGAATCAGCCCCAGCATTTT; CDR3: CASSPRQGNQPQHF
J: TRBJ1-1; D: TRBD1; V: TRBV27; size: -; DNA: TGTGCCAGCAGTTTATGGGCAGGGACAGGGAACACTGAAGCTTTCTTT; CDR3: CASSLWAGTGNTEAFF
J: TRBJ1-5; D: -; V: TRBV12-3/TRBV12-4; size: -; DNA: TGTGCCAGCTCCTCCCTGGCCTCGGGCAATCAGCCCCAGCATTTT; CDR3: CASSSLASGNQPQHF